These 15 T cell receptor beta chains share one sample of origin, sequenced in a study of identical twins. TCRdb passed the 5' RACE reads through MiXCR, listing each CDR3 protein once. This sample has roughly 710,000 distinct CDR3 sequences, with 5.5% to 6.5% found just once. The sample taken for sequencing was naive T cells sorted from blood. These receptors were collected from a man between 18 and 29 years old in good health.

This clonotype was seen ten or more times. V is TRBV12-3 or TRBV12-4 and J is TRBJ1-2, with D possibly matching TRBD1 (6 bases). This CDR3 has 13 amino acids. V was cut by 5 bases and J by 8 bases, with 15 bases left in between. CDR3 protein: CASSPAGARGYTF. CDR3 sequence (DNA): TGTGCCAGCAGTCCGGCGGGGGCGCGGGGCTACACCTTC.

This clonotype has a count of ten or more. V is TRBV20-1 and J is TRBJ2-5; D remains ambiguous. The V end lost 7 bases, the J end lost 5 bases, and 11 bases lay between the germline ends. Germline loops: CDR1 DFQATT, CDR2 SNEGSKA (reference sequence). The length of the CDR3 is 11 residues. The DNA of the CDR3 is TGCAGTGTCCCTGATCGGGAGACCCAGTACTTC. It yields the protein CSVPDRETQYF.

The chain employs TRBV7-9 and TRBJ2-3; weak D call: TRBD2 (6 bases). CDR1 is SEHNR and CDR2 is FQNEAQ in the germline V gene (reference sequence). CDR3 length equals 14 residues. V was pared by 7 bases and J by 4 bases, with 15 bases between. CDR3 residues: CASIAGGTPDTQYF. The CDR3 DNA reads as TGTGCCAGCATCGCCGGAGGGACCCCAGATACGCAGTATTTT.

This clonotype came up many times. J is TRBJ2-2 and V is TRBV20-1, with no clear D. CDR1 is DFQATT and CDR2 is SNEGSKA in the germline V gene (reference sequence). The CDR3 runs 14 residues. Deletions cut 6 bases from V and 7 bases from J, with 18 bases between. The CDR3 spells CSAKRASSVGELFF. CDR3 in DNA: TGCAGTGCAAAAAGGGCGAGTAGTGTCGGGGAGCTGTTTTTT.

This clonotype showed up many times. V gene TRBV20-1 combines with J gene TRBJ2-2; 7 nucleotides align to TRBD2. The CDR3 contains 16 residues. The ends lost 0 bases at V and 5 bases at J; junction bases unmatched: 9. The germline CDR1 and CDR2 sequences are DFQATT and SNEGSKA (reference sequence). CDR3 amino acids: CSARDAQREKTGELFF. The CDR3 region has the DNA TGCAGTGCTAGAGATGCCCAGCGGGAAAAAACCGGGGAGCTGTTTTTT.

This chain joins TRBV5-1 and TRBJ2-1; the match to TRBD2 covers 8 bases. Germline V CDR1 and CDR2: SGHRS, YFSETQ. Trimming at V came to 5 bases and at J to 8 bases, leaving 6 bases not matched to a gene. The CDR3 covers 13 residues. CDR3 sequence reads: CASRLAERYEQFF. CDR3 coding DNA: TGCGCCAGCAGACTAGCGGAGCGGTATGAGCAGTTCTTC.

This clonotype appeared many times. The V and J genes are TRBV5-1 and TRBJ2-1; TRBD2 matches at 14 bases. V was clipped by 6 bases and J by 8 bases; unmatched bases: 7. Germline CDR1 SGHRS, CDR2 YFSETQ. The CDR3 runs 15 residues. The CDR3, as DNA: TGCGCCAGCACAAGACTAGCGGGAGGGCCCTATGAGCAGTTCTTC. It specifies CASTRLAGGPYEQFF.

This clonotype was seen at least ten times. The V and J genes are TRBV20-1 and TRBJ2-1, with 9 bases matching TRBD1. The germline V gene encodes CDR1 DFQATT and CDR2 SNEGSKA (reference sequence). The CDR3 has 14 amino acids. With 4 bases clipped from V and 5 bases from J, the junction kept 6 bases outside the gene matches. This chain's CDR3 is CSANRGQGDNEQFF. CDR3 nucleotide sequence: TGCAGTGCTAACCGGGGACAGGGAGACAATGAGCAGTTCTTC.

This clonotype was observed a handful of times. J is TRBJ2-7 and V is TRBV2; TRBD2 matches 8 bases. This CDR3 comprises 13 residues. Germline V gene data show CDR1 as SNHLY and CDR2 as FYNNEI. The V and J ends lost 4 bases and 4 bases, in that order; junction bases with no gene match: 3. For the CDR3, the DNA is TGTGCCAGCAGTGGGGCGGGAGGTTACGAGCAGTACTTC. The encoded protein is CASSGAGGYEQYF.

This sequence joins TRBV27 and TRBJ1-5; D may be TRBD1 (5 bases). Germline assignment: CDR1 MNHEY and CDR2 SMNVEV (reference sequence). The ends were cut back, 5 bases at V and 2 bases at J, with 13 bases in the middle. The CDR3 runs to 15 residues. This CDR3 is CASSLARDGNQPQHF. The CDR3 nucleotides read TGTGCCAGCAGTCTTGCGCGGGACGGCAATCAGCCCCAGCATTTT.

The V and J genes are TRBV2 and TRBJ2-3; 8 bases align to TRBD1. CDR3 length: 13 residues. Per the germline V gene, CDR1 is SNHLY and CDR2 is FYNNEI. With 6 bases clipped from V and 4 bases from J, the junction kept 3 bases outside the gene matches. The CDR3 DNA sequence: TGTGCCAGCAGCGGACAGGGTTCAGATACGCAGTATTTT. Encoded protein: CASSGQGSDTQYF.

CDR3 residues: CATLPLAGSIGDTGELFF. CDR3 DNA sequence: TGTGCCACCCTCCCCCTAGCGGGATCAATCGGCGACACCGGGGAGCTGTTTTTT. The chain combines TRBV11-1 with TRBJ2-2; the match to TRBD2 covers 9 bases. Trimming at V came to 10 bases and at J to 3 bases, leaving 18 bases not matched to a gene. Germline loops: CDR1 SGHAT, CDR2 FQDESV (reference sequence). This CDR3 has 18 amino acids.

This clonotype appeared many times. The chain has TRBV6-6 and TRBJ1-5, with a weak D call TRBD1 (6 bases). Per germline, CDR1 MNHNY and CDR2 SVGAGI (reference sequence). V lost 5 bases to trimming and J lost 5 bases, with 10 bases between them. The CDR3 sequence is 13 residues long. CDR3 sequence: CASSQRQDQPQHF. CDR3 DNA sequence: TGTGCCAGCAGTCAGAGACAGGATCAGCCCCAGCATTTT.

This clonotype has a count of ten or more. The V and J genes are TRBV20-1 and TRBJ1-5, with D unclear. Between the trimmed V and J ends, which lost 1 base and 5 bases, there was a span of 9 bases. The length of the CDR3 is 13 residues. Germline V gene data show CDR1 as DFQATT and CDR2 as SNEGSKA (reference sequence). As DNA, the CDR3 is TGCAGTGCTAGAGTTTCGGGGTATCAGCCCCAGCATTTT. This translates into CSARVSGYQPQHF.

The chain employs TRBV3-1 and TRBJ2-3; D is perhaps TRBD1 or TRBD2 (6 bases each). The germline V gene has CDR1 LGHDT and CDR2 YNNKEL (reference sequence). V dropped 8 bases and J dropped 6 bases, with 18 bases sitting between them. CDR3 length: 14 residues. The CDR3 loop is CASVGGPPWDTQYF. CDR3 sequence (DNA): TGTGCCAGCGTCGGGGGCCCTCCTTGGGATACGCAGTATTTT.